This T cell receptor (beta chain) was documented in a study of monozygotic twins with cystic fibrosis. Study-level background: Libraries were built from roughly 3 micrograms of fragmented DNA using around 15 PCR cycles. Study-level findings and limits: Unrelated CF individuals shared fewer identical clonotypes than monozygotic CF twins. J usage was most co-twin-similar in 8 of 16 pairs, V in 13. Low clonality (median 0.0095) suggested a mostly naive repertoire.

The CDR3 has 14 residues. V lost 7 bases to trimming and J lost 1 base; unmatched junction nucleotides: 3. Germline V CDR1 and CDR2: SGHRS, YFSETQ. Produced via immunoSEQ multiplex PCR; TCRdb's table is partial and in-frame only. The table shows around 36,000 clones, with roughly 66% occurring only once. For this clone: The antigen remains undetermined.

This chain connects TRBV5-1 to TRBJ2-2; 8 nucleotides align to TRBD1. The source of this sequence is a girl aged 5 to 17 with cystic fibrosis. The sequenced sample was blood. This CDR3 is CASGGQGNTGELFF. In DNA form, the CDR3 reads TGCGCCAGCGGCGGACAGGGGAACACCGGGGAGCTGTTTTTT.